The entry below gives a single T cell receptor (beta chain) sequence along with its context. The data were obtained in a study of T cell changes during pregnancy in multiple sclerosis. Sequencing was performed with immunoSEQ multiplex PCR; in TCRdb, only in-frame clones are kept and a portion is missing. The table lists 28,000 or so clones, about 90% of them singletons, with 7% to 10% in the top ten. CDR1 and CDR2 from the germline V gene are LNHDA and SQIVND (reference sequence). Trimming shortened V by 6 bases and J by 4 bases, and 15 bases separated the two germline ends. The CDR3 length is 14 residues.

The TCR sequence derives from a female donor with multiple sclerosis, enrolled in a pregnancy study. This rearrangement joins TRBV19 to TRBJ1-2; D call uncertain. Source: CD8+ T cells from peripheral blood mononuclear cells, taken in the second trimester of pregnancy. The CDR3 sequence: CASSPAGSGYGYTF. CDR3 in DNA: TGTGCCAGTAGCCCGGCAGGCTCCGGCTATGGCTACACCTTC.